This T cell receptor beta chain derives from a study of T cell repertoires in cytomegalovirus infection. For the study at large: From public TCR beta signatures came an indication of both CMV infection and matching HLA type. General study points: Of the TCR beta families, the public ones yielded a cumulative frequency that identified carriers of CMV plus the relevant HLA.

One entry per CDR3 protein results from TCRdb running MiXCR on the reads. The profile shows tens of thousands of distinct CDR3 sequences, 3% to 4.5% of them singletons. Germline V gene data show CDR1 as SGHAT and CDR2 as FQNNGV. The CDR3 loop spans 15 amino acids. Germline trimming cut 5 bases from V and 1 base from J; bases unmatched to any gene: 7. This clonotype was seen at least ten times. Its antigen is undetermined. The receptor comes from a human donor in good health (CMV status not recorded). Some clones in this sample may be carry-over from other donors' samples. Sequenced material: PBMCs. V usage is TRBV11-2 and J usage is TRBJ2-7; 8 positions agree with TRBD1. The CDR3 nucleotides read TGTGCCAGCAGCGTTGTACGACAGGGGTCCTACGAGCAGTACTTC. Protein product: CASSVVRQGSYEQYF. Looking up the rest from reference TRBV11-2 and TRBJ2-7 gives the full variable domain: EAGVAQSPRYKIIEKRQSVAFWCNPISGHATLYWYQQILGQGPKLLIQFQNNGVVDDSQLPKDRFSAERLKGVDSTLKIQPAKLEDSAVYLCASSVVRQGSYEQYFGPGTRLTVT.